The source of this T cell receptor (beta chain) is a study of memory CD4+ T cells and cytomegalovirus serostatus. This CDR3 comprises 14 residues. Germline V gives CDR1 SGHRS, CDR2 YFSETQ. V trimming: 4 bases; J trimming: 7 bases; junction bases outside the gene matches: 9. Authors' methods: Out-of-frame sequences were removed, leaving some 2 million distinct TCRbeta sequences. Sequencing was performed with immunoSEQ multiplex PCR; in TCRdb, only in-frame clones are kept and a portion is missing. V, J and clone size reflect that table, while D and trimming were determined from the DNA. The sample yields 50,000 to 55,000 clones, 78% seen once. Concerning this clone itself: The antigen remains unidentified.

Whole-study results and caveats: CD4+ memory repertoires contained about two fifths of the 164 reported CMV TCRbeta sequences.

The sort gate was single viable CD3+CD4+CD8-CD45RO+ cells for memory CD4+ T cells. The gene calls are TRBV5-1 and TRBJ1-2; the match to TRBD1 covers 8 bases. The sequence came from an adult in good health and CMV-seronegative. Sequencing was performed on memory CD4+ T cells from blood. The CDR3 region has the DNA TGCGCCAGCAGCAACGACAGGGGAGACGGTGGCTACACCTTC. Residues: CASSNDRGDGGYTF.